This T cell receptor beta chain comes out of a study of vaccination and CD4 T cells after COVID-19 (dated by TCRdb to the early 2020s). For the wider study: SARS-CoV-2 positivity had been established in the convalescent patients by nasal swab PCR, and mild disease was recorded in several of these patients and severe disease in one. The time from the second vaccine dose to post-vaccine blood sampling had a median of roughly 70 days and ranged from about 12 to 250 days. For stimulating the cultures, overlapping spike peptide pools were used, derived from SARS-CoV-2 as well as from the common cold coronaviruses HCoV-NL63, HCoV-OC43 and HCoV-229E. Participants got two doses of the Pfizer-BioNTech BNT162b2 vaccine (n=8) or two doses of the Moderna mRNA-1273 vaccine (n=2). In under twelve COVID-19 convalescent patients and a few infection-naive healthy vaccine recipients, researchers compared the spike-specific CD4+ TCR repertoire from before mRNA vaccination with the repertoire from after. Post-COVID blood samples from convalescent patients were collected a median of approximately 93 days after diagnosis, with a range of 35 to 161 days. In the convalescent cohort there were six males and four females, among whom were two Hispanic individuals, seven Caucasians, two Asians and one multiracial person. Control cultures received a CEFX viral epitope pool as the positive control, an HIV-1 Nef peptide pool as the negative control, or no peptide. On the study overall, not on this receptor specifically: In convalescent patients, nearly all vaccine-specific clones (304 of 307) were found to be mono-reactive for SARS-CoV-2 spike rather than cross-reactive with common cold coronaviruses. In convalescent patients, a median approximately 90% of post-vaccine SARS-CoV-2-reactive clones were detected only after vaccination, suggesting vaccine-specific priming. The median number of SARS-CoV-2-reactive clonotypes rose from under 25 after infection to 30 to 45 after vaccination, but the change was not significant. Relatively few convalescent patients were included in the study, and early timepoints after natural infection were not analyzed.

From the cysteine through the phenylalanine, the CDR3 covers 14 amino acids. Only the CDR3 part of the read is kept: 42 bases, read in frame from the first base. Trimming costs V 6 bases and J 7 bases, and their ends lie 16 bases apart. As encoded in the germline V gene, CDR1 is MDHEN while CDR2 is SYDVKM. This clonotype was counted only a few times. Its recognized antigen is unknown. No base-level quality is on record; no much larger clone is a single base apart. In light of the paper, this sample's treatment or condition label describes: approximately 11-day PBMC culture with coronavirus spike peptide pools or control peptides (ViraFEST assay). The study used the ViraFEST assay, which expanded antigen-specific T cells with peptide pools and then identified expanded clonotypes by TCR sequencing. The positive SARS-CoV-2 PCR tests of the convalescent patients were dated from March to December 2020, before the Alpha, Beta and Delta variants emerged in the United States. About 1.8 million PBMCs per well were cultured in IMDM with 5% human AB serum and roughly 9.3 IU/ml IL-2, plus 10 ug/ml peptide pools. Half of the culture medium was replaced with fresh IL-2-containing medium on days 3 and 7. CD4+ T cells were isolated after around 9 days of culture through negative selection using the EasySep CD4+ T cell isolation kit. PBMCs were separated from whole blood using Ficoll-Paque Plus gradient centrifugation and then either used fresh or cryopreserved at -140C. Triplicate wells were generally used for each culture condition.

Library construction relied on PCR. DNA from cultured CD4+ T cells was subjected to TCR sequencing with the Oncomine TCR Beta short-read assay at the Johns Hopkins FTIC core. The QIAamp micro DNA kit was used to extract genomic DNA from the cultured CD4+ T cells. Oncomine TCR Beta libraries from cultured CD4+ T cells were pooled using unique dual indexes and sequenced on an Illumina iSeq 100. The original methods were these. Non-productive sequences were filtered out, and CDR3s that did not start with C, did not end with F or W, or were shorter than 7 amino acids were discarded. The MANAFEST web application identified antigen-specific clonotypes by comparing peptide-stimulated wells against reference wells and other culture wells. An FDR below 0.05, an odds ratio above 5, and a productive frequency above 0.1% in at least two of three replicate wells were required for clones to be considered positive. A clonotype was classed as cross-reactive if the clonotype showed significant expansion both in SARS-CoV-2 spike wells and in at least one common cold coronavirus spike condition. CDR3 homology was assessed with Levenshtein distances (stringdist) and unrooted phylogenetic trees (ape) in R version 3.6.1. In-frame beta chains were kept once TCRdb had trimmed the public reads at Q25 with fastp and called clones with MiXCR. A single entry per CDR3 protein holds the most common genes and DNA from its merged rows. Clone size and V and J calls follow TCRdb, not the original study. Counted in this sample were 20,000 to 30,000 distinct CDR3 sequences; around 40% of them appeared once. The leading ten clones occupy 7.2% of the sample.

The clonotype originates from a human donor who had recovered from COVID-19. The sequencing input was CD4+ T cells from blood, cultured in vitro. The rearrangement combines TRBV28 with TRBJ1-5, with TRBD1 perhaps the D gene, on 6 matching bases. The CDR3 region: CASRLQGRGQPQHF. The DNA sequence is as follows: TGTGCCAGCAGGCTACAGGGTCGGGGCCAGCCCCAGCATTTT.